This T cell receptor beta chain was obtained from a study of T cells in Graves' hyperthyroidism and ophthalmopathy. This clonotype was observed at least ten times. Its cognate antigen is unknown. RNA transcripts were the template for amplifying TCR beta CDR3 regions. A first-round RT-PCR of the TCR CDR3 used the HTBI primer set. TCRdb reprocessed the multiplex PCR reads via MiXCR and lists one record per CDR3 protein. The profile shows around 350,000 distinct CDR3 sequences, about 18% of them singletons. The CDR3 totals 14 residues. Germline CDR1 and CDR2: LGHDT and YNNKEL (reference sequence). V was trimmed by 4 bases and J by 7 bases, leaving 16 bases between them. Study results and caveats: Most clonotypes that expanded in the thyroid above 0.001 also showed up in blood. Through a model of 13 V-J features, ophthalmopathy was separated from stable hyperthyroidism.

Those patients with uncontrolled infection, other autoimmune disease, pregnancy or lactation were excluded. More than 9.5 ml fresh peripheral blood yielded the PBMCs. The chain recombines TRBV3-1 with TRBJ1-1, with a tentative D call TRBD1 (6 bases). The source material was blood. The clonotype comes from a woman aged 18-29 years with Graves' hyperthyroidism. CDR3 bases: TGTGCCAGCAGCCGAGGCCCTCTGGACAGTGAAGCTTTCTTT. As protein: CASSRGPLDSEAFF.